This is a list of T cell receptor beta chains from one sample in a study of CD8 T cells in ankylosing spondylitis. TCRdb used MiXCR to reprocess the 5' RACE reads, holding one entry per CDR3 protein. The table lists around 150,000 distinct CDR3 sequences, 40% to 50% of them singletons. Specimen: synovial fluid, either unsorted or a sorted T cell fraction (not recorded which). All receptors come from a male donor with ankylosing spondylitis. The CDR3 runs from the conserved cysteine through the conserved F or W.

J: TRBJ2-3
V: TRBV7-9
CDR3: CASSSGDPGPYDTQYF

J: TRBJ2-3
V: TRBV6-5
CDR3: CASSYGSTDTQYF

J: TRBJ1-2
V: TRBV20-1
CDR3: CCATSFPVPGVYGYTF

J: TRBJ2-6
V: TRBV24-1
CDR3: CATSDSQVIHSGANVLTF

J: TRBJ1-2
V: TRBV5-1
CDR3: CASSIDRAFHGYTF

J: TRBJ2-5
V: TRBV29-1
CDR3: CSVDFRETQYF

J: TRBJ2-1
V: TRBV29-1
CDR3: CSVESLAGVVGNEQFF

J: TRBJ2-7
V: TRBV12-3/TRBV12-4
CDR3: CASSRDWGDRAYYEQYF

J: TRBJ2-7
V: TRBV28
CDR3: CASSLLRTGINYEQYF

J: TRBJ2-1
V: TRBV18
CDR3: CASSPRQTPYNEQFF

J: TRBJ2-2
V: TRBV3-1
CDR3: CASSQYFWAGPNTGELFF

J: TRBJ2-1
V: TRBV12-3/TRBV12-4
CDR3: CASRRTDNNEQFF

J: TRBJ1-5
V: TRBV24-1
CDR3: CATNTGDSNQPQHF

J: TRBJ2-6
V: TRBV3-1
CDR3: CASSQDFSGANVLTF

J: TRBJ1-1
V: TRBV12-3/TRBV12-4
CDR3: CASRTGDGYTEAFF

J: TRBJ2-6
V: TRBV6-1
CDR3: CASSESETGANVLTF

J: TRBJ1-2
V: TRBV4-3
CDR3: CASSLHSGGRIGPNYGYTF

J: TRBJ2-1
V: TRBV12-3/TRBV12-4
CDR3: CASSPGASWNEQFF

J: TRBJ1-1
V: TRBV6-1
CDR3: CASSDRGMNTEAFF

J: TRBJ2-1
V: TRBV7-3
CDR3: CASSIGGNEQFF

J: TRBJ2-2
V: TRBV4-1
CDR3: CASSPLVTREGGELFF

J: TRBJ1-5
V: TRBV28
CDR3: CASSPHLGKYREDQPQHF

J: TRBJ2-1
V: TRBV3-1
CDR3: CASSQEWGERYNEQFF

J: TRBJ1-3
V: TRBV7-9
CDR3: CASLGRHGNTIYF

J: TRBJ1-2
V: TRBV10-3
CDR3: CAIRDALWYGYTF

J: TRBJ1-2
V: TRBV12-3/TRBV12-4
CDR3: CASSLTAYYGYTF

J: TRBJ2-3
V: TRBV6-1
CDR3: CASSPGVFAGGVKADTQYF

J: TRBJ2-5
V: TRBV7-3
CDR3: CASSLGPYWETQYF

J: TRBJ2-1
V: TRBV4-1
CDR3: CASTLDPGPYNEQFF

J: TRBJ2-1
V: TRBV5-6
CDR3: CASSLGSGPWKDEQFF

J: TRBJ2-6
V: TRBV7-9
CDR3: CASSLALAGTGANVLTF

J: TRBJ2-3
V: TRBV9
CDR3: CASSVEGMRLAGIDTQYF

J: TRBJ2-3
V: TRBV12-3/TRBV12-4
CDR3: CASSLAAPEVDTQYF

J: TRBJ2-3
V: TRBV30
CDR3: CAWSVLRDRGTDTQYF

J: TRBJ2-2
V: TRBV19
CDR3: CASSISGPGELFF